This T cell receptor (beta chain) was captured by sequencing in a study of T-cell memory formation after mild COVID-19. Study conclusions and caveats: Some SARS-CoV-2-responding clones were already detected in memory before infection.

The V gene's germline CDR1 is MGHRA and CDR2 YSYEKL. The CDR3 contains 15 residues. V shed 0 bases and J shed 0 bases, with 6 bases lying between them. Of note for this clonotype: The antigen is unknown.

One entry per CDR3 protein, called by TCRdb with MiXCR from the 5' RACE reads. The data show hundreds of thousands of distinct CDR3 sequences, approximately 18% seen once. The chain carries TRBV4-1 and TRBJ2-4; D not certain. Material for sequencing was PBMCs or a T cell subset sorted from them (not recorded which). The receptor was isolated from an adult woman who had mild COVID-19 (a few samples of this study predate the infection). Cell type and time point are not known. CDR3 in amino acids: CASSQDPLAKNIQYF. CDR3 bases: TGCGCCAGCAGCCAAGACCCACTAGCCAAAAACATTCAGTACTTC.